These 30 T cell receptor beta chains were all obtained from the same sample, sequenced in a study of T cell responses to AZD1222 COVID-19 vaccine. Clones were read by immunoSEQ multiplex PCR, and TCRdb kept only the in-frame ones, dropping some. Here the sample spans some 130,000 clones, approximately 84% being singletons. Sequences were derived from peripheral blood, sampled on day 0 of AZD1222 vaccination. The receptors shown here come from an adult in good health.

The chain carries TRBV28 and TRBJ1-2; D not resolved. Germline CDR1 MDHEN, CDR2 SYDVKM. The CDR3 is 14 amino acids. Trimming cost V 2 bases and J 9 bases, with 16 bases left between them. This CDR3 is CASSLRSGLGRYTF. The CDR3 DNA follows: TGTGCCAGCAGTTTAAGGTCGGGCCTAGGACGCTACACCTTC.

The chain combines TRBV6-6 with TRBJ1-4; D possibly corresponds to TRBD1 (6 bases). Trimming took 10 bases from V and 0 from J, leaving 18 bases between them. The CDR3 is 16 residues long. CDR1 and CDR2 from the germline V gene are MNHNY and SVGAGI (reference sequence). The CDR3 spells CATKSGGSATNEKLFF. The CDR3 coding sequence is TGTGCCACCAAGTCCGGGGGCTCTGCAACTAATGAAAAACTGTTTTTT.

This rearrangement joins TRBV5-1 to TRBJ1-6; weak D call: TRBD1 (5 bases). V lost 0 bases and J lost 8, with 9 bases in between. Germline CDR1 reads SGHRS; CDR2 reads YFSETQ. The CDR3 runs to 14 residues. As DNA, the CDR3 is TGCGCCAGCAGCTTGGGAGGGGCCGATTCACCCCTCCACTTT. Translation: CASSLGGADSPLHF.

V is TRBV6-5 and J is TRBJ2-3; 10 bases fit TRBD2. Germline V lookup: CDR1 MNHEY, CDR2 SVGAGI. Unmatched junction bases numbered 8, after V lost 3 bases and J lost 8 bases. The CDR3 length is 15 residues. CDR3 DNA: TGTGCCAGCAGTTATAAAGCGGGGGGGCCGGGTACGCAGTATTTT. It yields the protein CASSYKAGGPGTQYF.

This chain connects TRBV3-1 (or the pseudogene TRBV3-2) to TRBJ1-3; D is unclear. The CDR3 runs 16 residues. Trimming removed 4 bases at V and 0 bases at J, with 13 bases between. CDR1 and CDR2 (germline): LGHDT, YNNKEL (reference sequence). CDR3 coding DNA: TGTGCCAGCAGCCCAAGTGGCAGGAGCTCTGGAAACACCATATATTTT. Translation gives CASSPSGRSSGNTIYF.

This clone was found a few times. V and J are TRBV29-1 and TRBJ1-1; possible D gene TRBD1, 5 bases. Per the germline V gene, CDR1 is SQVTM and CDR2 is ANQGSEA. The CDR3 extends over 14 amino acids. V lost 6 bases and J 1 base, leaving 15 bases between the germline ends. The CDR3 DNA follows: TGCAGCGTCGCGCGGGGCCGTAAGAACACTGAAGCTTTCTTT. Translated: CSVARGRKNTEAFF.

DNA for the CDR3: TGTGCCAGCAGCGTAGCCAAGGGACCGCTAGAACCCCTCCACTTT. Translated: CASSVAKGPLEPLHF. This rearrangement joins TRBV9 to TRBJ1-6; D may be TRBD1 (5 bases). This CDR3 is 15 amino acids long. The germline V and J ends were trimmed by 0 bases and 12 bases, with 16 bases remaining between them. Per germline, CDR1 SGDLS and CDR2 YYNGEE.

The chain employs TRBV10-3 and TRBJ1-2; 10 bases are a match to TRBD1. The CDR3 has 15 amino acids. The V and J ends lost 2 bases and 2 bases, in that order; junction bases with no gene match: 2. CDR1 and CDR2 (germline): ENHRY, SYGVKD. CDR3 bases: TGTGCCATCAGTGAGCCGACAGGGGGCAACTATGGCTACACCTTC. It translates to CAISEPTGGNYGYTF.

The V gene is TRBV11-2, the J gene TRBJ2-2, with D perhaps matching TRBD2 (5 bases). CDR3 size: 14 residues. Trimming stripped 7 bases from V and 7 bases from J, with 16 bases between. Germline CDR1 reads SGHAT; CDR2 reads FQNNGV. For the CDR3, the DNA is TGTGCCAGCAATTCCTGGGAACGGGGCGGGGAGCTGTTTTTT. Protein product: CASNSWERGGELFF.

The CDR3 DNA sequence: TGTGCCTGGAGGGAACGGCCGAATGAAAAACTGTTTTTT. This gives the protein CAWRERPNEKLFF. The gene calls are TRBV30 and TRBJ1-4; the D is unclear. Trimming cost V 3 bases and J 5 bases, with 10 bases left between them. CDR1 is GTSNPN and CDR2 is SVGIG in the germline V gene (reference sequence). The CDR3 sequence is 13 residues long. The entire variable domain, with the rest obtained from reference TRBV30 and TRBJ1-4, is as follows: SQTIHQWPATLVQPVGSPLSLECTVEGTSNPNLYWYRQAAGRGLQLLFYSVGIGQISSEVPQNLSASRPQDRQFILSSKKLLLSDSGFYLCAWRERPNEKLFFGSGTQLSVL.

The J gene is TRBJ1-1, the V gene TRBV19; unclear D gene. CDR3 length: 14 residues. V lost 7 bases and J lost 0, with 12 bases in between. Germline V lookup: CDR1 LNHDA, CDR2 SQIVND (reference sequence). CDR3 in amino acids: CASKEATLNTEAFF. Written as DNA, the CDR3 is TGTGCCAGTAAGGAGGCCACCCTGAACACTGAAGCTTTCTTT.

The chain employs TRBV6-1 and TRBJ1-1, with D perhaps matching TRBD1 (6 bases). The CDR3 has 14 amino acids. Trimming shortened V by 2 bases and J by 0 bases, and 7 bases separated the two germline ends. Germline lookup yields CDR1 MNHNS and CDR2 SASEGT. CDR3: CASSEHRVNTEAFF. The CDR3 DNA is TGTGCCAGCAGTGAACACAGGGTGAACACTGAAGCTTTCTTT.

This chain joins TRBV4-1 and TRBJ1-5; D uncertain. With 0 bases removed from V and 3 bases from J, the gap between germline ends came to 9 bases. The CDR3 contains 15 residues. The germline gives CDR1 MGHRA, CDR2 YSYEKL. The CDR3 sequence: CASSQERAPNQPQHF. The DNA for the CDR3 is TGCGCCAGCAGCCAAGAACGGGCCCCCAATCAGCCCCAGCATTTT.

The J gene is TRBJ2-7, the V gene TRBV6-5; 7 bases are shared with TRBD1. Trimming took 2 bases from V and 6 from J; bases not matched to a gene: 4. Germline V lookup: CDR1 MNHEY, CDR2 SVGAGI. The CDR3 loop spans 13 amino acids. The CDR3 loop reads CASSYLAGGEQYF. Here the CDR3 DNA reads TGTGCCAGCAGTTACCTGGCAGGGGGCGAGCAGTACTTC.

This chain links TRBV6-5 with TRBJ1-5; weak D call: TRBD1 (5 bases). The CDR3 has 13 amino acids. The germline V and J ends were trimmed by 0 bases and 6 bases, with 6 bases remaining between them. Germline V gene sequence: CDR1 MNHEY, CDR2 SVGAGI. The CDR3 bases are TGTGCCAGCAGTTACTCGGGGGTTCAGCCCCAGCATTTT. Protein: CASSYSGVQPQHF.

The CDR3 bases are TGTGCCAGCAGCTTGATCACCGGGCCTTGGCCCTACGAGCAGTACTTC. Residues: CASSLITGPWPYEQYF. V and J are TRBV5-4 and TRBJ2-7; no clear D. Per germline, CDR1 SGHNT and CDR2 YYREEE (reference sequence). Trimming stripped 1 base from V and 2 bases from J, with 16 bases between. The CDR3 has 16 residues.

The V gene is TRBV4-2, the J gene TRBJ2-1; D not certain. The CDR3 length is 17 residues. The germline gives CDR1 LGHNA, CDR2 YNFKEQ. Trimming left V 3 bases short and J 1 base short, with 16 bases between. The CDR3 sequence: CASSQEPTMTSYNEQFF. DNA for the CDR3: TGTGCCAGCAGCCAGGAACCGACAATGACATCCTACAATGAGCAGTTCTTC.

V is TRBV7-9 and J is TRBJ1-1; the D gene is possibly TRBD1 (5 bases). Trimming pared 6 bases from V and 1 base from J, leaving 12 bases between. The CDR3 has 14 residues. CDR1 and CDR2 (germline): SEHNR, FQNEAQ (reference sequence). CDR3 protein: CASRLTARNTEAFF. The CDR3 bases are TGTGCCAGCAGGTTGACAGCCAGGAACACTGAAGCTTTCTTT.

The V and J genes are TRBV5-4 and TRBJ1-2, with 8 bases identical to TRBD1. The V segment lost 0 bases and the J segment 8 bases; nucleotides outside the gene matches: 12. Germline CDR1 is SGHNT and CDR2 is YYREEE (reference sequence). The CDR3 runs 16 residues. The CDR3 sequence is CASSLDLPGGAEGYTF. CDR3 in DNA: TGTGCCAGCAGCTTGGACCTCCCAGGGGGCGCGGAAGGCTACACCTTC.

The chain's CDR3 is CASSKDGGVQPQHF. The CDR3 region has the DNA TGCGCCAGCAGCAAGGACGGTGGTGTGCAGCCCCAGCATTTT. The chain recombines TRBV4-1 with TRBJ1-5, with D uncertain. CDR1 is MGHRA, CDR2 YSYEKL, per germline. There are 14 residues in the CDR3. V lost 5 bases, J lost 7 bases, and 15 bases lay in between.

The chain recombines TRBV24-1 with TRBJ2-3; TRBD1 matches at 9 bases. With 6 bases clipped from V and 1 base from J, the junction kept 1 base outside the gene matches. The germline V gene encodes CDR1 KGHDR and CDR2 SFDVKD. The CDR3 is 14 amino acids. The CDR3 region has the DNA TGTGCCACCAGTTGGACAGGGGGCACAGATACGCAGTATTTT. Its protein is CATSWTGGTDTQYF.

V is TRBV24-1 and J is TRBJ2-1, with 10 bases matching TRBD1. Germline CDR1 is KGHDR and CDR2 is SFDVKD. After removal of 4 bases from V and 3 bases from J, the junction contained 5 bases not matched to a gene. There are 16 residues in the CDR3. The CDR3 nucleotides read TGTGCCACCAGTGACTCCGGGACAGGGGTCTACAATGAGCAGTTCTTC. Translating it yields CATSDSGTGVYNEQFF.

The V and J genes are TRBV6-6 and TRBJ2-5, with D possibly matching TRBD1 (6 bases). The V end lost 5 bases, the J end lost 9 bases, and 25 bases lay between the germline ends. CDR1 and CDR2 (germline): MNHNY, SVGAGI (reference sequence). CDR3 length: 16 amino acids. CDR3 loop: CASSKRTERFRGAQYF. The CDR3, as DNA: TGTGCCAGCAGTAAACGGACAGAGAGATTTCGTGGGGCCCAGTACTTC.

There are a few counts of this clone. This sequence joins TRBV29-1 and TRBJ2-3; D might be TRBD2 (5 bases). Trimming removed 0 bases at V and 2 bases at J, with 12 bases between. The V gene's germline CDR1 is SQVTM and CDR2 ANQGSEA. This CDR3 region has 15 residues. The CDR3 nucleotides are TGCAGCGTTGAAGATCATACGGGGTTCACAGATACGCAGTATTTT. It yields the protein CSVEDHTGFTDTQYF.

The rearrangement joins TRBV4-1 to TRBJ1-2; no clear D gene. V was trimmed by 0 bases and J by 4 bases, leaving 21 bases between them. The germline CDR1 and CDR2 sequences are MGHRA and YSYEKL. CDR3 length: 18 amino acids. As DNA, the CDR3 is TGCGCCAGCAGCCAAGATCGGGCTTCCGAAGGGATCCTCTATGGCTACACCTTC. This gives the protein CASSQDRASEGILYGYTF.

The chain links TRBV5-1 to TRBJ1-2; 9 bases agree with TRBD1. CDR1 SGHRS and CDR2 YFSETQ come from the germline V gene. CDR3 length: 15 residues. The V gene end was trimmed by 2 bases and the J gene end by 8 bases; junction bases not matched to a gene: 10. The CDR3 DNA sequence: TGCGCCAGCAGCTTCGGGGACAGGGACGGGTACGGCTACACCTTC. It specifies CASSFGDRDGYGYTF.

The chain combines TRBV4-1 with TRBJ2-7; no firm D call. This CDR3 comprises 14 residues. V lost 0 bases, J lost 7 bases, and 13 bases lay in between. Germline V gives CDR1 MGHRA, CDR2 YSYEKL. The CDR3 reads CASSQDRTPREQYF. The CDR3 region has the DNA TGCGCCAGCAGCCAAGATCGGACCCCTCGAGAGCAGTACTTC.

The chain is built from TRBV4-1 and TRBJ1-1, with a possible D match to TRBD1 (5 bases). The V gene's germline CDR1 is MGHRA and CDR2 YSYEKL. V was pared by 4 bases and J by 5 bases, with 14 bases between. The CDR3 totals 14 residues. The CDR3 region is CASSPLRDVTEAFF. As DNA, the CDR3 is TGCGCCAGCAGCCCCCTCAGGGACGTAACTGAAGCTTTCTTT.

This clone was observed many times. The V and J genes are TRBV5-4 and TRBJ2-2; 9 nucleotides line up with TRBD1. CDR3 length: 16 residues. With V trimmed by 0 bases and J by 6 bases, 6 bases remained unmatched. CDR1 and CDR2 from the germline V gene are SGHNT and YYREEE (reference sequence). The CDR3: CASSLGGQGFAGELFF. The DNA of the CDR3 is TGTGCCAGCAGCTTGGGGGGACAGGGATTTGCCGGGGAGCTGTTTTTT.

Here the CDR3 reads CASSPPGLGNNEKLFF. In DNA form, the CDR3 reads TGTGCCAGTAGTCCCCCGGGGCTCGGGAATAATGAAAAACTGTTTTTT. The rearrangement uses TRBV19 and TRBJ1-4; a possible D gene is TRBD1 (5 bases). This CDR3 region has 16 residues. Looked up from germline, CDR1 is LNHDA and CDR2 is SQIVND (reference sequence). V was pared by 5 bases and J by 4 bases, with 17 bases between.